The 18 T cell receptor beta chains below come from one sample, sequenced in a study of blood T cell repertoires in COVID-19. Clones were sequenced by immunoSEQ multiplex PCR, and TCRdb holds only the in-frame ones, with some missing. The table shows about 310,000 clones, with 89% occurring only once. The specimen sequenced was PBMCs or T cells enriched from blood (not recorded which). These receptors came from a man between 60 and 70 years old who had recovered from COVID-19.

The gene calls are TRBV9 and TRBJ2-3, with unresolved D. Germline CDR1 reads SGDLS; CDR2 reads YYNGEE. The length of the CDR3 is 14 residues. V was trimmed by 3 bases and J by 5 bases, leaving 13 bases between them. The CDR3 loop reads CASSASSLKDTQYF. CDR3 DNA sequence: TGTGCCAGCAGCGCGTCCTCTCTAAAAGATACGCAGTATTTT.

The chain carries TRBV21-1 and TRBJ1-5; TRBD1 is the table's D call and was not checked against the DNA. TRBV21-1 is listed as a pseudogene. This CDR3 has 15 amino acids. CDR3 bases: TGTGCCAGCCGGAGGGGGCGGAGAATCAATCAGCCCCAGCATTTT. It yields the protein CASRRGRRINQPQHF.

This chain joins TRBV5-4 and TRBJ1-1, with D possibly matching TRBD1 (6 bases). With 1 base removed from V and 4 bases from J, the gap between germline ends came to 11 bases. The CDR3 is 14 amino acids. Germline CDR1 and CDR2: SGHNT and YYREEE (reference sequence). The DNA of the CDR3 is TGTGCCAGCAGCTTGACAGGGCTCGGCACTGAAGCTTTCTTT. This gives the protein CASSLTGLGTEAFF. The variable domain in full, with the rest retrieved from reference TRBV5-4 and TRBJ1-1, is ETGVTQSPTHLIKTRGQQVTLRCSSQSGHNTVSWYQQALGQGPQFIFQYYREEENGRGNFPPRFSGLQFPNYSSELNVNALELDDSALYLCASSLTGLGTEAFFGQGTRLTVV.

This chain connects TRBV7-9 to TRBJ1-2, with TRBD1 matching 7 bases. CDR3 length: 14 amino acids. Trimming cost V 4 bases and J 2 bases; bases outside gene matches: 4. CDR1 and CDR2 (germline): SEHNR, FQNEAQ (reference sequence). Here the CDR3 DNA reads TGTGCCAGCAGCTACCGGGACAGAAACTATGGCTACACCTTC. Translation: CASSYRDRNYGYTF.

The rearrangement links TRBV4-3 to TRBJ2-1, with TRBD2 matching over 9 bases. Looked up from germline, CDR1 is LGHNA and CDR2 is YSLEER. The V gene end was trimmed by 0 bases and the J gene end by 9 bases; junction bases not matched to a gene: 12. The CDR3 is made up of 17 amino acids. The CDR3 reads CASSQEALAGVYAEQFF. Here the CDR3 DNA reads TGCGCCAGCAGCCAAGAAGCGTTAGCGGGAGTATACGCTGAGCAGTTCTTC.

The chain has TRBV7-9 and TRBJ1-1; tentatively, D is TRBD1 (5 bases). Germline assignment: CDR1 SEHNR and CDR2 FQNEAQ (reference sequence). V was cut by 5 bases and J by 3 bases, with 13 bases left in between. The CDR3 covers 14 residues. The CDR3 here is CASSPGQGDTEAFF. CDR3 coding DNA: TGTGCCAGCAGCCCCGGGCAGGGTGACACTGAAGCTTTCTTT.

This chain connects TRBV5-1 to TRBJ1-6; D gene ambiguous. Trimming removed 0 bases from V and 0 bases from J, with 7 bases in between. Germline V gene lookup returns CDR1 SGHRS and CDR2 YFSETQ. This CDR3 has 16 amino acids. The CDR3 sequence is CASSLVAGSYNSPLHF. Here the CDR3 DNA reads TGCGCCAGCAGCTTGGTCGCAGGCTCCTATAATTCACCCCTCCACTTT. The whole variable domain, remainder taken from reference TRBV5-1 and TRBJ1-6, is KAGVTQTPRYLIKTRGQQVTLSCSPISGHRSVSWYQQTPGQGLQFLFEYFSETQRNKGNFPGRFSGRQFSNSRSEMNVSTLELGDSALYLCASSLVAGSYNSPLHFGNGTRLTVT.

The rearrangement links TRBV28 to TRBJ1-2; 11 bases line up with TRBD1. The CDR3 runs 16 residues. Germline CDR1 reads MDHEN; CDR2 reads SYDVKM. V trimming: 5 bases; J trimming: 2 bases; junction bases outside the gene matches: 7. CDR3 in amino acids: CASSRGDRGINYGYTF. CDR3 nucleotide sequence: TGTGCCAGCAGTAGAGGGGACAGGGGGATCAACTATGGCTACACCTTC.

The CDR3 sequence: CASSLARSPGETQYF. CDR3 nucleotides: TGTGCCAGCAGCTTAGCTAGGAGTCCGGGGGAGACCCAGTACTTC. The rearrangement joins TRBV5-4 to TRBJ2-5, with a weak D call TRBD2 (5 bases). The CDR3 covers 15 residues. Germline assignment: CDR1 SGHNT and CDR2 YYREEE (reference sequence). The V end was cut by 2 bases, the J end by 5 bases, with 16 bases between.

The V call is TRBV5-1, the J call TRBJ2-5; 10 bases are a match to TRBD2. The junction had 4 bases not matched to a gene; V was cut back by 4 bases and J by 4 bases. This CDR3 is built from 14 residues. CDR1 is SGHRS, CDR2 YFSETQ, per germline. The chain's CDR3 is CASSPTSGVETQYF. The CDR3 DNA follows: TGCGCCAGCAGCCCCACTAGCGGGGTAGAGACCCAGTACTTC.

The gene calls are TRBV16 and TRBJ2-2; a weak D match, TRBD1 (6 bases). CDR1 and CDR2 (germline): KGHSY, FQNENV. The ends were cut back, 2 bases at V and 5 bases at J, with 9 bases in the middle. The CDR3 runs to 14 residues. CDR3 coding DNA: TGTGCCAGCAGCCAACTACAGGGAACCGGGGAGCTGTTTTTT. As protein: CASSQLQGTGELFF. The variable domain in full, with the rest retrieved from reference TRBV16 and TRBJ2-2, is GEEVAQTPKHLVRGEGQKAKLYCAPIKGHSYVFWYQQVLKNEFKFLISFQNENVFDETGMPKERFSAKCLPNSPCSLEIQATKLEDSAVYFCASSQLQGTGELFFGEGSRLTVL.

The rearrangement links TRBV4-2 to TRBJ2-1; TRBD2 aligns across 14 bases. The V and J ends lost 4 bases and 3 bases, in that order; junction bases with no gene match: 5. The germline gives CDR1 LGHNA, CDR2 YNFKEQ. The CDR3 spans 17 residues. Here the CDR3 reads CASSLGLAGGYYNEQFF. Written as DNA, the CDR3 is TGTGCCAGCAGCCTAGGACTAGCGGGAGGATACTACAATGAGCAGTTCTTC.

The chain carries TRBV28 and TRBJ1-1; D might be TRBD1 (6 bases). Per germline, CDR1 MDHEN and CDR2 SYDVKM. Trimming pared 6 bases from V and 9 bases from J, leaving 17 bases between. The CDR3 has 13 amino acids. The CDR3, as DNA: TGTGCCAGCAGAACAACACAGGGATCCAAAGCTTTCTTT. Its translation is CASRTTQGSKAFF.

CDR3 sequence (DNA): TGTGCCAGCAGCTCCTTCCCTCCCCACGAGCAGTACTTC. Protein: CASSSFPPHEQYF. This sequence joins TRBV5-4 and TRBJ2-7; D remains unclear. Trimming cost V 3 bases and J 5 bases, with 12 bases left between them. Germline V gene data show CDR1 as SGHNT and CDR2 as YYREEE (reference sequence). The CDR3 extends over 13 amino acids. The full variable domain, rest sourced from reference TRBV5-4 and TRBJ2-7, is ETGVTQSPTHLIKTRGQQVTLRCSSQSGHNTVSWYQQALGQGPQFIFQYYREEENGRGNFPPRFSGLQFPNYSSELNVNALELDDSALYLCASSSFPPHEQYFGPGTRLTVT.

V usage is TRBV15 and J usage is TRBJ2-7; a possible D gene is TRBD2 (6 bases). The germline V gene has CDR1 LNHNV and CDR2 YYDKDF (reference sequence). The CDR3 has 14 amino acids. The germline V and J ends were trimmed by 8 bases and 4 bases, with 18 bases remaining between them. CDR3 bases: TGTGCCACCTCACGGGGGTGGTCGGGTTACGAGCAGTACTTC. It encodes CATSRGWSGYEQYF. Full variable domain (outside the CDR3, taken from reference TRBV15 and TRBJ2-7): DAMVIQNPRYQVTQFGKPVTLSCSQTLNHNVMYWYQQKSSQAPKLLFHYYDKDFNNEADTPDNFQSRRPNTSFCFLDIRSPGLGDTAMYLCATSRGWSGYEQYFGPGTRLTVT.

The chain joins TRBV10-3 to TRBJ2-7; 7 bases are a match to TRBD1. Germline-derived CDR1 and CDR2 are ENHRY and SYGVKD. The V segment lost 6 bases and the J segment 5 bases; nucleotides outside the gene matches: 10. This CDR3 spans 14 amino acids. The CDR3 DNA reads TGTGCCATCAGCCTAGACAGGGATGTTAACGAGCAGTACTTC. Translation gives CAISLDRDVNEQYF.

V usage is TRBV4-1 and J usage is TRBJ2-5, with 7 nucleotides matching TRBD1. Germline-derived CDR1 and CDR2 are MGHRA and YSYEKL. CDR3 length: 17 amino acids. Unmatched junction bases numbered 15, after V lost 4 bases and J lost 4 bases. CDR3 nucleotide sequence: TGCGCCAGCAGCCCCCGACGCCGACAGGGAGTGGGAGAGACCCAGTACTTC. Protein sequence: CASSPRRRQGVGETQYF.

The chain employs TRBV28 and TRBJ1-5, with D unresolved. V was pared by 6 bases and J by 3 bases, with 6 bases between. Germline loops: CDR1 MDHEN, CDR2 SYDVKM. This CDR3 comprises 12 residues. The CDR3 loop reads CASRLFNQPQHF. In DNA form, the CDR3 reads TGTGCCAGCAGACTCTTCAATCAGCCCCAGCATTTT.